This T cell receptor beta chain was sequenced in a study of T cell clusters in autoimmune cytopenias. This clonotype registers medium-sized (0.01 to 0.1%) by frequency. TRB rearrangements were amplified by touch-down multiplex PCR with mixed TRB-A/B primers. TCRdb reprocessed the multiplex PCR reads, with one entry per CDR3 protein and no DNA. Seen in this sample are fewer than 5,500 distinct CDR3 sequences; the ten most common clones hold nearly 20%. Each sample's input was around 250 ng genomic DNA, some 38,000 genome equivalents. The germline gives CDR1 LNHNV, CDR2 YYDKDF (reference sequence). CDR3 length: 12 amino acids. The same specimen was also included in a second study, on T cell repertoires in aging, cancer and after chemotherapy. That paper states: Repeat sampling of healthy donors over several months to years showed clear clonal overlap. About 8.8 million TCR reads made up the full dataset.

The chain has TRBV15 and TRBJ1-3. The TCR comes from a human donor in good health. The sequencing sample was made of peripheral blood. The chain's CDR3 is CATSRSRNTIYF.